Following are 26 T cell receptor beta chains from one sample sequenced in a study of memory CD4+ T cells and cytomegalovirus serostatus. The sort gate was single viable CD3+CD4+CD8-CD45RO+ cells for memory CD4+ T cells. The assay was immunoSEQ multiplex PCR, and TCRdb's table has in-frame clones only and misses some. The sample has under 85,000 clones, 75% to 85% seen once. The material sequenced was memory CD4+ T cells from blood. These receptors were obtained from an adult in good health and CMV-seropositive.

The chain uses TRBV29-1 and TRBJ1-2; 8 nucleotides line up with TRBD1. The CDR3 contains 13 residues. CDR1 is SQVTM and CDR2 is ANQGSEA in the germline V gene. Trimming at V came to 6 bases and at J to 4 bases, leaving 7 bases not matched to a gene. Here the CDR3 reads CSVPRQGLYGYTF. CDR3 DNA: TGCAGCGTGCCTAGACAGGGGCTCTATGGCTACACCTTC. Drawing the rest from reference TRBV29-1 and TRBJ1-2, the complete variable domain is SAVISQKPSRDICQRGTSLTIQCQVDSQVTMMFWYRQQPGQSLTLIATANQGSEATYESGFVIDKFPISRPNLTFSTLTVSNMSPEDSSIYLCSVPRQGLYGYTFGSGTRLTVV.

The chain joins TRBV7-8 to TRBJ2-1; 8 bases line up with TRBD2. The V gene end was trimmed by 5 bases and the J gene end by 3 bases; junction bases not matched to a gene: 9. Per the germline V gene, CDR1 is SGHVS and CDR2 is FQNEAQ. The CDR3 has 16 amino acids. CDR3 region: CASSPRPGLDYNEQFF. Written as DNA, the CDR3 is TGTGCCAGCAGCCCAAGGCCGGGACTAGACTACAATGAGCAGTTCTTC.

The CDR3 loop is CASSEAAAANYGYTF. As DNA, the CDR3 is TGTGCCAGCAGTGAAGCGGCAGCTGCTAACTATGGCTACACCTTC. The J gene is TRBJ1-2, the V gene TRBV6-1, with no clear D. Trimming took 0 bases from V and 0 from J, leaving 8 bases between them. The CDR3 is 15 amino acids. CDR1 and CDR2 from the germline V gene are MNHNS and SASEGT.

The chain recombines TRBV12-5 with TRBJ1-1; D call uncertain. Trimming took off 6 bases at V and 3 bases at J, with 11 bases between the two ends. In germline, CDR1 is LGHNT, CDR2 FRNRAP. This CDR3 region has 13 residues. The CDR3 reads CASGPRADTEAFF. The CDR3, as DNA: TGTGCTAGTGGCCCCCGCGCGGACACTGAAGCTTTCTTT. The full variable domain, with the rest looked up from reference TRBV12-5 and TRBJ1-1, is DARVTQTPRHKVTEMGQEVTMRCQPILGHNTVFWYRQTMMQGLELLAYFRNRAPLDDSGMPKDRFSAEMPDATLATLKIQPSEPRDSAVYFCASGPRADTEAFFGQGTRLTVV.

The V and J genes are TRBV13 and TRBJ1-1, with D uncertain. Germline V gives CDR1 PRHDT, CDR2 FYEKMQ (reference sequence). The CDR3 is 13 residues long. V was pared by 6 bases and J by 0 bases, with 8 bases between. CDR3 sequence: CASSRAVNTEAFF. The CDR3 bases are TGTGCCAGCAGTAGGGCCGTGAACACTGAAGCTTTCTTT.

The CDR3 spells CASSLPGGASDTQYF. CDR3 nucleotides: TGTGCCAGCAGCTTACCCGGGGGGGCTTCAGATACGCAGTATTTT. This rearrangement joins TRBV13 to TRBJ2-3; 8 positions agree with TRBD2. V was pared by 2 bases and J by 4 bases, with 5 bases of the junction left unmatched. This CDR3 is 15 amino acids long. The germline V gene has CDR1 PRHDT and CDR2 FYEKMQ (reference sequence).

The chain combines TRBV6-6 with TRBJ1-5; the D gene is possibly TRBD1 (6 bases). V dropped 6 bases and J dropped 5 bases, with 20 bases sitting between them. The CDR3 is 16 residues long. Per the germline V gene, CDR1 is MNHNY and CDR2 is SVGAGI (reference sequence). DNA for the CDR3: TGTGCCAGCAGACCCCCTACAGGGTTCGTGGATCAGCCCCAGCATTTT. Protein sequence: CASRPPTGFVDQPQHF.

The chain joins TRBV28 to TRBJ2-7; no definite D call. V was shortened by 2 bases and J by 4 bases, with 15 bases between the two germline ends. Germline V gene lookup returns CDR1 MDHEN and CDR2 SYDVKM. The CDR3 spans 15 residues. CDR3 sequence reads: CASSLDIAVAYEQYF. The DNA for the CDR3 is TGTGCCAGCAGTTTAGACATAGCAGTAGCTTACGAGCAGTACTTC.

The V gene is TRBV27, the J gene TRBJ2-7; 9 nucleotides align to TRBD2. The ends lost 6 bases at V and 0 bases at J; junction bases unmatched: 6. This CDR3 has 15 amino acids. Per germline, CDR1 MNHEY and CDR2 SMNVEV (reference sequence). The CDR3 DNA is TGTGCCAGCAGCACATTACTAGCGGGCTCCTACGAGCAGTACTTC. Its protein product is CASSTLLAGSYEQYF.

This clone turned up a few times. The V and J genes are TRBV9 and TRBJ1-1, with 7 nucleotides matching TRBD1. This CDR3 is 14 amino acids long. V dropped 3 bases and J dropped 3; count of bases not matched to a gene: 5. The germline V gene encodes CDR1 SGDLS and CDR2 YYNGEE. CDR3 protein: CASSARDSYTEAFF. The CDR3 nucleotides are TGTGCCAGCAGCGCCCGGGACAGCTACACTGAAGCTTTCTTT.

The rearrangement uses TRBV19 and TRBJ1-3; no clear D. The CDR3 is made up of 15 amino acids. V lost 6 bases and J lost 0, with 12 bases in between. Germline V gene lookup returns CDR1 LNHDA and CDR2 SQIVND (reference sequence). DNA for the CDR3: TGTGCCAGTAGAATCGAACAAGGCTCTGGAAACACCATATATTTT. Encoded protein: CASRIEQGSGNTIYF.

The chain links TRBV30 to TRBJ2-7; D may be TRBD1 (5 bases). With 0 bases removed from V and 2 bases from J, the gap between germline ends came to 20 bases. Germline V gene lookup returns CDR1 GTSNPN and CDR2 SVGIG (reference sequence). This CDR3 has 17 residues. CDR3: CAWSVSQGRRFTYEQYF. In DNA, the CDR3 is TGTGCCTGGAGTGTAAGCCAGGGCCGCAGGTTTACCTACGAGCAGTACTTC.

J is TRBJ2-3 and V is TRBV9; D unresolved. The CDR3 is 15 residues long. Germline V lookup: CDR1 SGDLS, CDR2 YYNGEE. Trimming removed 0 bases at V and 7 bases at J, with 15 bases between. This CDR3 reads CASSVVDGPRNTQYF. As DNA, the CDR3 is TGTGCCAGCAGCGTAGTCGACGGGCCCAGGAATACGCAGTATTTT.

This chain's CDR3 is CASSLLGTGRSPLHF. CDR3 DNA: TGTGCCAGCAGCTTATTAGGGACAGGACGTTCACCCCTCCACTTT. This chain uses TRBV5-4 with TRBJ1-6, with 8 bases lining up with TRBD1. V lost 2 bases and J lost 9; bases outside the gene matches: 7. The CDR3 has 15 residues. Germline lookup yields CDR1 SGHNT and CDR2 YYREEE (reference sequence).

The chain links TRBV5-1 to TRBJ1-2, with 7 bases matching TRBD1. CDR3 length equals 17 residues. With 0 bases clipped from V and 5 bases from J, the junction kept 13 bases outside the gene matches. The germline V gene has CDR1 SGHRS and CDR2 YFSETQ. The CDR3 DNA reads as TGCGCCAGCAGCTTGGTTTTAGGGGGCAGGGGGACTTATGGCTACACCTTC. Amino acid sequence: CASSLVLGGRGTYGYTF.

This clone has just a few counts. The genes are TRBV14 and TRBJ1-6; D possibly corresponds to TRBD1 (6 bases). The CDR3 runs to 13 residues. Germline V CDR1 and CDR2: SGHDN, FVKESK. Trimming stripped 4 bases from V and 9 bases from J, with 10 bases between. The CDR3 loop reads CASSLNRVSPLHF. As DNA, the CDR3 is TGTGCCAGCAGCCTAAACAGGGTTTCACCCCTCCACTTT.

The chain carries TRBV7-2 and TRBJ1-1; D uncertain. CDR1 and CDR2 (germline): SGHTA, FQGNSA. Between the trimmed V and J ends, which lost 2 bases and 1 base, there was a span of 8 bases. The CDR3 loop spans 14 amino acids. The CDR3 loop is CASSLWLANTEAFF. Written as DNA, the CDR3 is TGTGCCAGCAGCTTATGGTTGGCGAACACTGAAGCTTTCTTT.

The chain combines TRBV2 with TRBJ2-3; D remains unclear. Germline V lookup: CDR1 SNHLY, CDR2 FYNNEI. The CDR3 is 13 amino acids. The V gene lost 5 bases and the J gene lost 1 base, with 7 bases spanning the gap. The CDR3 reads CASSLEGTDTQYF. CDR3 bases: TGTGCCAGCAGTCTGGAAGGCACAGATACGCAGTATTTT.

The chain couples TRBV7-6 to TRBJ2-3; D possibly corresponds to TRBD2 (5 bases). The CDR3 consists of 16 residues. V was cut by 5 bases and J by 0 bases, with 15 bases left in between. Per germline, CDR1 SGHVS and CDR2 FNYEAQ. This CDR3 reads CASSECRGLSTDTQYF. For the CDR3, the DNA is TGTGCCAGCAGCGAATGCAGAGGACTTAGCACAGATACGCAGTATTTT.

For this clone: A read error may account for a junction end that differs from germline. The chain uses TRBV7-7 and TRBJ2-3; 7 bases align to TRBD2. The CDR3 is made up of 14 amino acids. CDR1 SSHAT and CDR2 FNYEAQ come from the germline V gene (reference sequence). CDR3: CASSLAREGHTQYF. The CDR3, as DNA: TGTGCTAGCAGCTTAGCCAGGGAGGGGCATACGCAGTATTTT.

Only one count was recorded for this clone. J is TRBJ2-2 and V is TRBV18; D unresolved. The CDR3 loop spans 16 amino acids. Per the germline V gene, CDR1 is KGHSH and CDR2 is LQKENI. The ends were cut back, 0 bases at V and 4 bases at J, with 12 bases in the middle. The CDR3 DNA follows: TGTGCCAGCTCACCACCGTTCCGACATTTCACCGGGGAGCTGTTTTTT. This gives the protein CASSPPFRHFTGELFF.

The chain recombines TRBV10-1 with TRBJ1-1; D may be TRBD1 (5 bases). Between the trimmed V and J ends, which lost 6 bases and 5 bases, there was a span of 16 bases. From germline, CDR1 is WNHNN and CDR2 SYGVQD (reference sequence). The CDR3 extends over 14 amino acids. CDR3 sequence reads: CASRVGAGETEAFF. Here the CDR3 DNA reads TGCGCCAGCAGGGTTGGGGCCGGGGAGACTGAAGCTTTCTTT.

The chain links TRBV7-9 to TRBJ1-1, with D unresolved. V was shortened by 2 bases and J by 5 bases, with 12 bases between the two germline ends. This CDR3 region has 14 residues. Germline loops: CDR1 SEHNR, CDR2 FQNEAQ (reference sequence). Here the CDR3 reads CASSLTGEGTEAFF. CDR3 nucleotide sequence: TGTGCCAGCAGCTTAACCGGAGAAGGGACTGAAGCTTTCTTT.

J is TRBJ1-4 and V is TRBV29-1, with unresolved D. Trimming took 7 bases from V and 2 from J, leaving 11 bases between them. Looked up from germline, CDR1 is SQVTM and CDR2 is ANQGSEA. There are 13 residues in the CDR3. The CDR3 region has the DNA TGCAGCGCCACTAGGGATACTAATGAAAAACTGTTTTTT. This codes for CSATRDTNEKLFF.

This clone came up once. This chain links TRBV19 with TRBJ1-1, with 8 nucleotides matching TRBD1. Germline values: CDR1 LNHDA, CDR2 SQIVND (reference sequence). V lost 6 bases and J lost 0; bases outside the gene matches: 3. CDR3 size: 14 residues. This chain's CDR3 is CASRMTGVNTEAFF. CDR3 in DNA: TGTGCCAGTAGGATGACAGGGGTGAACACTGAAGCTTTCTTT.

The rearrangement uses TRBV5-6 and TRBJ2-6; no firm D call. The CDR3 consists of 15 residues. The ends were cut back, 3 bases at V and 3 bases at J, with 10 bases in the middle. Looked up from germline, CDR1 is SGHDT and CDR2 is YYEEEE. CDR3 amino acids: CASSWRRGGANVLTF. The CDR3, as DNA: TGTGCCAGCAGCTGGCGGCGAGGTGGGGCCAACGTCCTGACTTTC.